This T cell receptor beta chain stems from a study of control samples from healthy donors and cancer patients. The CDR3 contains 15 residues. Germline CDR1 MNHEY, CDR2 SVGAGI. V lost 5 bases to trimming and J lost 3 bases, with 16 bases between them. Sequenced by immunoSEQ multiplex PCR; TCRdb stores in-frame clones only, minus some. The sample has about 120,000 clones, 85% to 90% seen once. Sequencing used blood. The receptor was isolated from a woman in her 70s in good health. V usage is TRBV6-5 and J usage is TRBJ1-2; D perhaps matches TRBD1 (5 bases). CDR3 protein: CASSPTANKDYGYTF. CDR3 coding DNA: TGTGCCAGCAGTCCGACAGCCAATAAGGACTATGGCTACACCTTC.